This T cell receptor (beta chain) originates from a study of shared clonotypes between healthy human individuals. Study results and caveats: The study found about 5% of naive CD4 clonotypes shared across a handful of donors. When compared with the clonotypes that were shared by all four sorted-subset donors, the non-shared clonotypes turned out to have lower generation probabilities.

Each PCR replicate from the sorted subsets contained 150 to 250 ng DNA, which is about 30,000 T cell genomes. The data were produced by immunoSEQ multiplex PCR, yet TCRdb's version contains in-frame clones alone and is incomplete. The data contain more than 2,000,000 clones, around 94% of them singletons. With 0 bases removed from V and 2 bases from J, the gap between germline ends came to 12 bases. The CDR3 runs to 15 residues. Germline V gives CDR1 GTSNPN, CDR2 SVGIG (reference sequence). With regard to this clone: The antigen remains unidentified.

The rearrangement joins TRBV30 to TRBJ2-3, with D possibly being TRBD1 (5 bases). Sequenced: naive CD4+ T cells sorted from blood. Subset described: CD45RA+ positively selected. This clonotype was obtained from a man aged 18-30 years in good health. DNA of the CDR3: TGTGCCTGGAGTGTACAGAAGGGGATCACAGATACGCAGTATTTT. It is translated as CAWSVQKGITDTQYF.